This T cell receptor beta chain was identified during a study of T cell responses to AZD1222 COVID-19 vaccine. V dropped 0 bases and J dropped 10 bases, with 18 bases sitting between them. The CDR3 spans 14 residues. Germline loops: CDR1 GTSNPN, CDR2 SVGIG (reference sequence). Assay used: immunoSEQ multiplex PCR; TCRdb lists only in-frame clones, some missing. This sample carries about 67,000 clones, roughly 80% of them seen once, and the ten largest clones take 21%. This chain joins TRBV30 and TRBJ1-2; D uncertain. Sequences were derived from peripheral blood, sampled on day 0 of AZD1222 vaccination. The origin of this receptor is an adult in good health. This CDR3 reads CAWSVHRYAADYTF. In DNA form, the CDR3 reads TGTGCCTGGAGTGTACATCGGTATGCCGCGGACTACACCTTC.